The present entry profiles one T cell receptor beta chain with its context. Its matching antigen is unknown. With a much larger clone just one base away, this may be a read error. Because it lacks the conserved phenylalanine or tryptophan at the end, this CDR3 is likely a read error. CDR3 and TCR beta VDJ profiling relied on a genomic DNA template. TCRdb itself ran the reads through MiXCR, one entry per CDR3 protein. This sample carries 200,000 to 250,000 distinct CDR3 sequences, about half of them seen once, and the ten largest clones take less than 20%. Before being chosen for sequencing, patients had shown CD8+CD57+ cell expansion by flow cytometry. When blood sampling took place, the patients had received no therapy. The source of the sample is a study of CD8+CD57+ T cells in acquired aplastic anemia. Study summary: The study obtained an average of around 2.9 ug of DNA from sorted CD4+ and CD8+ cells. Study findings and constraints: Patients and controls shared 25 to 30 CD8+ CDR3 sequences, which appeared highly expressed in patients and within their immunodominant clones. Patients showed no significant difference from controls in CD8+ Simpson's diversity.

Trimming stripped 0 bases from V and 3 bases from J, with 13 bases between. Germline V CDR1 and CDR2: SGHRS, YFSETQ. The CDR3 has 15 residues. The sequenced material came from sorted CD4+, CD8+, or CD8+CD57+ T cells (not recorded which) from PBMCs. The receptor comes from a human donor with aplastic anemia. The genes are TRBV5-1 and TRBJ2-7; D assignment may be TRBD1 or TRBD2 (5 bases each). The CDR3 loop reads CASSLGGTGSYEQYL. For the CDR3, the DNA is TGCGCCAGCAGCTTGGGGGGGACGGGTAGCTACGAGCAGTACCTC.